This T cell receptor (beta chain) was captured in a study of blood T cell repertoires in COVID-19. Study-level background: COVID-19 samples from acute and convalescent phases originated in the United States, Italy and Spain.

Sequenced by immunoSEQ multiplex PCR; TCRdb stores in-frame clones only, minus some. The repertoire holds hundreds of thousands of clones, with about 88% as singletons. This CDR3 contains 15 residues. The V end lost 4 bases, the J end lost 3 bases, and 12 bases lay between the germline ends. CDR1 is LNHDA, CDR2 SQIVND, per germline (reference sequence). Cohort assignment relied on participant-reported clinical history. Recovered Cohort 3 donors showed two negative PCRs, clearance, or symptom resolution. The specimen was PBMCs or T cells enriched from blood (not recorded which). The sequence came from a woman aged 45-65 years who had recovered from COVID-19. V is TRBV19 and J is TRBJ2-2; the D gene is possibly TRBD1 (5 bases). CDR3 in DNA: TGTGCCAGTAGTAGGGGCGGTGGTGACACCGGGGAGCTGTTTTTT. Its translation: CASSRGGGDTGELFF.